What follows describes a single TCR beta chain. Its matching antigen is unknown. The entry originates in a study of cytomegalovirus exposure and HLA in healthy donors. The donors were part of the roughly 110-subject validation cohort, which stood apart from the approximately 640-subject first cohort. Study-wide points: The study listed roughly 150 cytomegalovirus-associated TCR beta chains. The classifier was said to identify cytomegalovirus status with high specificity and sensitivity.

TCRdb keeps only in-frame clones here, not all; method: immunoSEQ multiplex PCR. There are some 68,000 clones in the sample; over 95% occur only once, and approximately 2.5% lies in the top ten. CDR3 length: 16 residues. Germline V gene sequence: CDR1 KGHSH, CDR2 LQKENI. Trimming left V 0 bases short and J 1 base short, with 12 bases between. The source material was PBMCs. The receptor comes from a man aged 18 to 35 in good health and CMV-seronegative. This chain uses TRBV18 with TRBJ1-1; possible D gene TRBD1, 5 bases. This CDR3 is CASSPPGTDGNTEAFF. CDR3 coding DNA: TGTGCCAGCTCACCACCCGGGACTGATGGGAACACTGAAGCTTTCTTT. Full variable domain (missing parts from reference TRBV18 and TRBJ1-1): NAGVMQNPRHLVRRRGQEARLRCSPMKGHSHVYWYRQLPEEGLKFMVYLQKENIIDESGMPKERFSAEFPKEGPSILRIQQVVRGDSAAYFCASSPPGTDGNTEAFFGQGTRLTVV.